The TCR beta chain described here comes from a study of blood T cells in healthy people across ages. With 7 bases clipped from V and 5 bases from J, the junction kept 6 bases outside the gene matches. This CDR3 spans 13 amino acids. Germline loops: CDR1 SGHTA, CDR2 FQGTGA. With a J-beta primer mix and a sample-barcoded 5' primer, a second PCR ran roughly 7 to 11 cycles. TCRdb itself ran the 5' RACE reads through MiXCR, one entry per CDR3 protein. Of some 1.6 million distinct CDR3 sequences in the sample, around 35% were seen once. Donors were systemically healthy Caucasian individuals from Russia aged roughly 6 to 95 years.

The J gene is TRBJ2-3, the V gene TRBV7-3; TRBD2 aligns across 7 bases. This receptor was identified in a woman in her thirties in good health. Source material: blood. The CDR3 sequence is CASTLQRGDTQYF. CDR3 coding DNA: TGTGCCAGCACCCTTCAGCGGGGAGATACGCAGTATTTT.